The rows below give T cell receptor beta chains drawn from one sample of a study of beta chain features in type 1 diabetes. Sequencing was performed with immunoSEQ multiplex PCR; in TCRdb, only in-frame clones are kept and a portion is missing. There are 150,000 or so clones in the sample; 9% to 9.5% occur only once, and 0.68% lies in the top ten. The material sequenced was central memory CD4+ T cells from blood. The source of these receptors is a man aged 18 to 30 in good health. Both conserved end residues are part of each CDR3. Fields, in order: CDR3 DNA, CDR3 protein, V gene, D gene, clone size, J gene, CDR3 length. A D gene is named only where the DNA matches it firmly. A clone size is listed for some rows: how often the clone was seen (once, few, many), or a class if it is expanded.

cdr3_nt: TGCGCCAGCAGCCTGGGACTACGTGGCGCCAATGAGCAGTTCTTC
cdr3_aa: CASSLGLRGANEQFF
v_call: TRBV4-1
d_call: TRBD2
clone_size: few
j_call: TRBJ2-1
cdr3_length: 15

cdr3_nt: TGTGCCAGCAGCCTTAGCGGGGAGCAGTTCTTC
cdr3_aa: CASSLSGEQFF
v_call: TRBV4-2
d_call: TRBD2
clone_size: few
j_call: TRBJ2-1
cdr3_length: 11

cdr3_nt: TGCAGCGTGACCCAGGGGACTGGAAACACCATATATTTT
cdr3_aa: CSVTQGTGNTIYF
v_call: TRBV29-1
d_call: NA
clone_size: few
j_call: TRBJ1-3
cdr3_length: 13

cdr3_nt: TGTGCCAGCAGGGAGGGGCGCACAGATACGCAGTATTTT
cdr3_aa: CASREGRTDTQYF
v_call: TRBV28
d_call: NA
clone_size: NA
j_call: TRBJ2-3
cdr3_length: 13

cdr3_nt: TGTGCCAGCAGTTTAGCCGGACAGGGGTCTCGTCAGCCCCAGCATTTT
cdr3_aa: CASSLAGQGSRQPQHF
v_call: TRBV28
d_call: TRBD1
clone_size: few
j_call: TRBJ1-5
cdr3_length: 16

cdr3_nt: TGTGCCAGCAGCTTGCGGGGGGCAGAGACCCAGTACTTC
cdr3_aa: CASSLRGAETQYF
v_call: TRBV7-9
d_call: TRBD2
clone_size: few
j_call: TRBJ2-5
cdr3_length: 13

cdr3_nt: TGTGCCAGCAGTTTTCAAGGGGGGGCGGATAATGAGCAGTTCTTC
cdr3_aa: CASSFQGGADNEQFF
v_call: TRBV7-3
d_call: NA
clone_size: many
j_call: TRBJ2-1
cdr3_length: 15

cdr3_nt: TGTGCCAGCAGTCGCACAGGGTCAGGGGGTCAGCCCCAGCATTTT
cdr3_aa: CASSRTGSGGQPQHF
v_call: TRBV6-5
d_call: TRBD1
clone_size: few
j_call: TRBJ1-5
cdr3_length: 15

cdr3_nt: TGTGCCAGCAGCCAAGTAGTGGCAGATACGCAGTATTTT
cdr3_aa: CASSQVVADTQYF
v_call: TRBV4-2
d_call: NA
clone_size: NA
j_call: TRBJ2-3
cdr3_length: 13

cdr3_nt: TGTGCCAGCAGTTTCCAGGGGGTCTACAATGAGCAGTTCTTC
cdr3_aa: CASSFQGVYNEQFF
v_call: TRBV28
d_call: TRBD1
clone_size: few
j_call: TRBJ2-1
cdr3_length: 14

cdr3_nt: TGTGCCAGCAGTCCCGGACAGGGCAATCAGCCCCAGCATTTT
cdr3_aa: CASSPGQGNQPQHF
v_call: TRBV2
d_call: TRBD1
clone_size: few
j_call: TRBJ1-5
cdr3_length: 14

cdr3_nt: TGTGCCACCTCGACTGGGGCCCCGTACCAAGAGACCCAGTACTTC
cdr3_aa: CATSTGAPYQETQYF
v_call: TRBV6-5
d_call: NA
clone_size: NA
j_call: TRBJ2-5
cdr3_length: 15

cdr3_nt: TGTGCCAGCAGCTTAGTCGGCGGGGGGGGTCAAGAGACCCAGTACTTC
cdr3_aa: CASSLVGGGGQETQYF
v_call: TRBV7-2
d_call: TRBD2
clone_size: NA
j_call: TRBJ2-5
cdr3_length: 16

cdr3_nt: TGTGCTAGTGGTGACGCCGGGACAGGGGCCCAAGAGACCCAGTACTTC
cdr3_aa: CASGDAGTGAQETQYF
v_call: TRBV12-5
d_call: TRBD1
clone_size: NA
j_call: TRBJ2-5
cdr3_length: 16

cdr3_nt: TGTGCCGTCGGCTCGCGGCCAGGGGGCATGGAGACCCAGTACTTC
cdr3_aa: CAVGSRPGGMETQYF
v_call: TRBV10-3
d_call: TRBD1
clone_size: NA
j_call: TRBJ2-5
cdr3_length: 15

cdr3_nt: TGTGCCAGCAGTGATGCGGGGGGGCTCAATGAGCAGTTCTTC
cdr3_aa: CASSDAGGLNEQFF
v_call: TRBV25-1
d_call: TRBD2
clone_size: NA
j_call: TRBJ2-1
cdr3_length: 14

cdr3_nt: TGTGCCAGCTCACAATCCGGGACTTCTTCCTACGAGCAGTACTTC
cdr3_aa: CASSQSGTSSYEQYF
v_call: TRBV18
d_call: NA
clone_size: NA
j_call: TRBJ2-7
cdr3_length: 15

cdr3_nt: TGTGCCATCAGTGTTCGACAGGGAATTGGGGGCACTGAAGCTTTCTTT
cdr3_aa: CAISVRQGIGGTEAFF
v_call: TRBV10-3
d_call: TRBD1
clone_size: few
j_call: TRBJ1-1
cdr3_length: 16

cdr3_nt: TGTGCCAGCAGCGTAGTTAGAGGGGGCGGTGAGCAGTTCTTC
cdr3_aa: CASSVVRGGGEQFF
v_call: TRBV9
d_call: TRBD1
clone_size: few
j_call: TRBJ2-1
cdr3_length: 14

cdr3_nt: TGCGCCAGCAGCAAAAACAGGCCGAGCGAAGAAGCTTTCTTT
cdr3_aa: CASSKNRPSEEAFF
v_call: TRBV5-1
d_call: NA
clone_size: NA
j_call: TRBJ1-1
cdr3_length: 14

cdr3_nt: TGTGCCAGCAGCTTAGGCGGCAGAAGCACAGATACGCAGTATTTT
cdr3_aa: CASSLGGRSTDTQYF
v_call: TRBV7-2
d_call: NA
clone_size: NA
j_call: TRBJ2-3
cdr3_length: 15

cdr3_nt: TGTGCCAGTGTACTCGTCGGGGGAGATACGCAGTATTTT
cdr3_aa: CASVLVGGDTQYF
v_call: TRBV6-1
d_call: NA
clone_size: few
j_call: TRBJ2-3
cdr3_length: 13

cdr3_nt: TGCGCCAGCAGCCGAACGAGCTTTAATTCATACGAGCAGTACTTC
cdr3_aa: CASSRTSFNSYEQYF
v_call: TRBV4-3
d_call: NA
clone_size: many
j_call: TRBJ2-7
cdr3_length: 15

cdr3_nt: TGTGCCAGCAGCTACAGGGAATCACCCCTCCACTTT
cdr3_aa: CASSYRESPLHF
v_call: TRBV7-2
d_call: NA
clone_size: NA
j_call: TRBJ1-6
cdr3_length: 12

cdr3_nt: TGTGCCAGCAGCCCAGAGGGTTGGCAGCAAGAGACCCAGTACTTC
cdr3_aa: CASSPEGWQQETQYF
v_call: TRBV9
d_call: NA
clone_size: NA
j_call: TRBJ2-5
cdr3_length: 15

cdr3_nt: TGTGCCAGCAGCCACGGGACTAGCGGGGGGTACGAGCAGTACTTC
cdr3_aa: CASSHGTSGGYEQYF
v_call: TRBV4-2
d_call: TRBD2
clone_size: NA
j_call: TRBJ2-7
cdr3_length: 15

cdr3_nt: TGTGCCAGCAGCACGACTAGCGGGGGGCCTCTCGAGCAGTACTTC
cdr3_aa: CASSTTSGGPLEQYF
v_call: TRBV7-2
d_call: TRBD2
clone_size: few
j_call: TRBJ2-7
cdr3_length: 15

cdr3_nt: TGTGCCAGCAGCTCTTCGGGATACAGGGGCGAAAAACTGTTTTTT
cdr3_aa: CASSSSGYRGEKLFF
v_call: TRBV7-2
d_call: TRBD1
clone_size: NA
j_call: TRBJ1-4
cdr3_length: 15

cdr3_nt: TGTGCCAGCAGGGCGGACAGGGGGAACACTGAAGCTTTCTTT
cdr3_aa: CASRADRGNTEAFF
v_call: TRBV6-1
d_call: TRBD1
clone_size: NA
j_call: TRBJ1-1
cdr3_length: 14

cdr3_nt: TGTGCCAGCAGTTTTTCAACAGGGGCGATCGATGGCTACACCTTC
cdr3_aa: CASSFSTGAIDGYTF
v_call: TRBV27
d_call: TRBD1
clone_size: NA
j_call: TRBJ1-2
cdr3_length: 15

cdr3_nt: TGTGCCAGCAGCCCGACGAAGTGGACAGCGCCACAGTCCTACAATGAGCAGTTCTTC
cdr3_aa: CASSPTKWTAPQSYNEQFF
v_call: TRBV13
d_call: NA
clone_size: few
j_call: TRBJ2-1
cdr3_length: 19

cdr3_nt: TGCGCCAGCAGCAATCAGGGTCCCACCGGGGAGCTGTTTTTT
cdr3_aa: CASSNQGPTGELFF
v_call: TRBV5-1
d_call: NA
clone_size: NA
j_call: TRBJ2-2
cdr3_length: 14

cdr3_nt: TGCGCCAGCAGCGAGGGACAGAACTATGGCTACACCTTC
cdr3_aa: CASSEGQNYGYTF
v_call: TRBV5-1
d_call: TRBD1
clone_size: NA
j_call: TRBJ1-2
cdr3_length: 13

cdr3_nt: TGCGCCAGCAGCCAGCGGGGGGGCACAGATACGCAGTATTTT
cdr3_aa: CASSQRGGTDTQYF
v_call: TRBV4-3
d_call: TRBD2
clone_size: many
j_call: TRBJ2-3
cdr3_length: 14

cdr3_nt: TGTGCCAGCAGCTCCGACGGGGGGAATACGCAGTATTTT
cdr3_aa: CASSSDGGNTQYF
v_call: TRBV7-3
d_call: TRBD2
clone_size: NA
j_call: TRBJ2-3
cdr3_length: 13

cdr3_nt: TGCAGCGCATCCAGGGATGAGCAGTTCTTC
cdr3_aa: CSASRDEQFF
v_call: TRBV29-1
d_call: NA
clone_size: many
j_call: TRBJ2-1
cdr3_length: 10

cdr3_nt: TGTGCCAGCGGCTTGAGCTCTGGAAACACCATATATTTT
cdr3_aa: CASGLSSGNTIYF
v_call: TRBV11-2
d_call: NA
clone_size: few
j_call: TRBJ1-3
cdr3_length: 13

cdr3_nt: TGTGCCAGCAGCCGTCTAGGGAGCTATAATTCACCCCTCCACTTT
cdr3_aa: CASSRLGSYNSPLHF
v_call: TRBV14
d_call: NA
clone_size: NA
j_call: TRBJ1-6
cdr3_length: 15

cdr3_nt: TGTGCCAGCAGCCCACGGCGGGGGGCTATCAATGAGCAGTTCTTC
cdr3_aa: CASSPRRGAINEQFF
v_call: TRBV28
d_call: TRBD2
clone_size: NA
j_call: TRBJ2-1
cdr3_length: 15

cdr3_nt: TGTGCCAGCAGCGTCCGGGACAGATATCAGCCCCAGCATTTT
cdr3_aa: CASSVRDRYQPQHF
v_call: TRBV5-6
d_call: TRBD1
clone_size: NA
j_call: TRBJ1-5
cdr3_length: 14

cdr3_nt: TGTGCCAGCAGTTACGGGGACACCGGCTATGGCTACACCTTC
cdr3_aa: CASSYGDTGYGYTF
v_call: TRBV6-5
d_call: NA
clone_size: few
j_call: TRBJ1-2
cdr3_length: 14

cdr3_nt: TGTGCTAGTGGTTTGGGGACTAGCGTCAATGAGCAGTTCTTC
cdr3_aa: CASGLGTSVNEQFF
v_call: TRBV12-5
d_call: TRBD2
clone_size: NA
j_call: TRBJ2-1
cdr3_length: 14